The 23 T cell receptor beta chains presented below share a single source sample, sequenced in a study of shared clonotypes between healthy human individuals. Sequencing was performed with immunoSEQ multiplex PCR; in TCRdb, only in-frame clones are kept and a portion is missing. The sample includes 2 million to 3 million clones, 93% of them seen just once. The sample consisted of naive CD4+ T cells from PBMCs. Regarding subset: CD45RA+ positively selected. These TCRs come from a man aged 18-30 years in good health. Some clones in this sample may be carry-over from other donors' samples.

The gene calls are TRBV5-1 and TRBJ2-5; D is unclear. The CDR3 sequence is 15 residues long. Germline CDR1 is SGHRS and CDR2 is YFSETQ. V was clipped by 1 base and J by 0 bases, with 10 bases between them. The CDR3 nucleotides are TGCGCCAGCAGCTTGTTTCGGCTAGACCAAGAGACCCAGTACTTC. Translation gives CASSLFRLDQETQYF. Full variable domain (remainder filled in from reference TRBV5-1 and TRBJ2-5): KAGVTQTPRYLIKTRGQQVTLSCSPISGHRSVSWYQQTPGQGLQFLFEYFSETQRNKGNFPGRFSGRQFSNSRSEMNVSTLELGDSALYLCASSLFRLDQETQYFGPGTRLLVL.

J is TRBJ2-5 and V is TRBV9; a weak D match, TRBD1 (6 bases). Germline V CDR1 and CDR2: SGDLS, YYNGEE. The CDR3 contains 14 residues. The V and J ends lost 0 bases and 9 bases respectively, with 15 bases between them. The CDR3 bases are TGTGCCAGCAGCGTAGCACAGGGCATTGGGGCCCAGTACTTC. Encoded protein: CASSVAQGIGAQYF.

This sequence joins TRBV6-5 and TRBJ2-3; D gene unclear. CDR3 length: 13 residues. CDR1 and CDR2 from the germline V gene are MNHEY and SVGAGI. V was shortened by 4 bases and J by 0 bases, with 5 bases between the two germline ends. Here the CDR3 DNA reads TGTGCCAGCAGTTTCAGAAGCACAGATACGCAGTATTTT. Its protein is CASSFRSTDTQYF.

The rearrangement uses TRBV5-1 and TRBJ2-3, with 10 bases identical to TRBD2. This CDR3 contains 16 residues. In germline, CDR1 is SGHRS, CDR2 YFSETQ. V lost 3 bases and J lost 2; bases outside the gene matches: 6. This CDR3 reads CASSYGLADITDTQYF. The CDR3 DNA is TGCGCCAGCAGCTACGGACTAGCGGATATCACAGATACGCAGTATTTT.

The V and J genes are TRBV27 and TRBJ2-1; 13 bases map to TRBD2. With V trimmed by 7 bases and J by 6 bases, 9 bases remained unmatched. The CDR3 is 16 amino acids. CDR1 and CDR2 (germline): MNHEY, SMNVEV (reference sequence). This CDR3 is CASTPGLAGLGNEQFF. CDR3 bases: TGTGCCAGCACCCCGGGACTAGCGGGGCTGGGCAATGAGCAGTTCTTC.

The chain carries TRBV18 and TRBJ2-2; 10 bases agree with TRBD2. CDR1 is KGHSH and CDR2 is LQKENI in the germline V gene. Unmatched junction bases numbered 9, after V lost 3 bases and J lost 2 bases. This CDR3 contains 18 residues. CDR3 protein: CASSPEISGRLNTGELFF. In nucleotides, the CDR3 is TGTGCCAGCTCACCCGAGATTAGCGGGAGGCTAAACACCGGGGAGCTGTTTTTT.

The V call is TRBV28, the J call TRBJ2-4; D is perhaps TRBD2 (6 bases). The V gene's germline CDR1 is MDHEN and CDR2 SYDVKM. Deletions cut 7 bases from V and 8 bases from J, with 21 bases between. The CDR3 sequence is 15 residues long. The CDR3 region has the DNA TGTGCCAGCAACCCCGGAGGGAATGTTGGGTACATTCAGTACTTC. Translating gives CASNPGGNVGYIQYF.

The V call is TRBV7-3, the J call TRBJ2-1, with 9 nucleotides matching TRBD1. CDR1 SGHTA and CDR2 FQGTGA come from the germline V gene. The V segment lost 5 bases and the J segment 8 bases; nucleotides outside the gene matches: 16. CDR3 length: 17 residues. CDR3 DNA: TGTGCCAGCAGCCAGACGTTCGGGACAGGGTCCCTGGATGAGCAGTTCTTC. Protein product: CASSQTFGTGSLDEQFF.

V usage is TRBV2 and J usage is TRBJ2-3, with 8 positions matching TRBD2. Losses at the gene ends were 9 bases for V and 6 bases for J; bases not matched to a gene: 2. Germline V gene data show CDR1 as SNHLY and CDR2 as FYNNEI. This CDR3 comprises 11 residues. CDR3 amino acids: CASAGGDTQYF. As DNA, the CDR3 is TGTGCCAGTGCGGGGGGCGATACGCAGTATTTT.

This clone was recorded only once. This CDR3 is CASSQPGLAENYNEQFF. CDR3 DNA: TGTGCCAGCAGCCAACCGGGACTAGCGGAGAACTACAATGAGCAGTTCTTC. The chain is built from TRBV7-2 and TRBJ2-1, with 11 nucleotides matching TRBD2. The CDR3 has 17 residues. Trimming cost V 5 bases and J 3 bases; bases outside gene matches: 9. Germline V CDR1 and CDR2: SGHTA, FQGNSA.

The V gene is TRBV6-6, the J gene TRBJ2-5; 14 bases fit TRBD2. V dropped 0 bases and J dropped 8; count of bases not matched to a gene: 2. This CDR3 contains 15 residues. Per the germline V gene, CDR1 is MNHNY and CDR2 is SVGAGI (reference sequence). The CDR3 bases are TGTGCCAGCAGTTACTCGACTAGCGGGGGGGTAACCCAGTACTTC. It translates to CASSYSTSGGVTQYF.

This chain connects TRBV5-6 to TRBJ1-1; D gene unclear. Trimming took 4 bases from V and 1 from J, leaving 5 bases between them. The CDR3 is 12 residues long. The germline gives CDR1 SGHDT, CDR2 YYEEEE. CDR3: CASSRWNTEAFF. DNA of the CDR3: TGTGCCAGCAGCCGGTGGAACACTGAAGCTTTCTTT.

The chain has TRBV29-1 and TRBJ1-1; D is perhaps TRBD1 (6 bases). Trimming shortened V by 6 bases and J by 1 base, and 9 bases separated the two germline ends. CDR1 is SQVTM and CDR2 is ANQGSEA in the germline V gene. CDR3 length: 12 amino acids. The CDR3 DNA sequence: TGCAGCGTAACGACAGGGAACACTGAAGCTTTCTTT. Translating it yields CSVTTGNTEAFF. Filled out from reference TRBV29-1 and TRBJ1-1, the complete variable domain reads SAVISQKPSRDICQRGTSLTIQCQVDSQVTMMFWYRQQPGQSLTLIATANQGSEATYESGFVIDKFPISRPNLTFSTLTVSNMSPEDSSIYLCSVTTGNTEAFFGQGTRLTVV.

With respect to this clone: Other nucleotide sequences in the sample specify the same CDR3. This chain joins TRBV28 and TRBJ2-7; no definite D call. Trimming removed 6 bases from V and 3 bases from J, with 6 bases in between. Germline V gene sequence: CDR1 MDHEN, CDR2 SYDVKM. The CDR3 contains 11 residues. CDR3 nucleotides: TGTGCCAGCAGGACGAACTACGAGCAGTACTTC. Translation: CASRTNYEQYF. The complete variable domain, with remaining parts taken from reference TRBV28 and TRBJ2-7, reads DVKVTQSSRYLVKRTGEKVFLECVQDMDHENMFWYRQDPGLGLRLIYFSYDVKMKEKGDIPEGYSVSREKKERFSLILESASTNQTSMYLCASRTNYEQYFGPGTRLTVT.

The V gene is TRBV18, the J gene TRBJ1-3, with 8 bases matching TRBD1. The CDR3 loop spans 16 amino acids. The germline gives CDR1 KGHSH, CDR2 LQKENI. The V gene end was trimmed by 4 bases and the J gene end by 0 bases; junction bases not matched to a gene: 5. CDR3 coding DNA: TGTGCCAGCTCACAAACAGGGGGAACCTCTGGAAACACCATATATTTT. Protein: CASSQTGGTSGNTIYF.

The chain employs TRBV6-5 and TRBJ2-1, with D maybe TRBD2 (6 bases). Trimming took off 2 bases at V and 15 bases at J, with 11 bases between the two ends. Germline V lookup: CDR1 MNHEY, CDR2 SVGAGI. The CDR3 contains 11 residues. The DNA for the CDR3 is TGTGCCAGCAGTTACGGCGGGGCCCCGTTCTTC. Its protein product is CASSYGGAPFF.

The CDR3 protein is CAWKASTDTQYF. The CDR3 coding sequence is TGTGCCTGGAAGGCCAGCACAGATACGCAGTATTTT. The chain recombines TRBV30 with TRBJ2-3; D ambiguous. Deletions cut 4 bases from V and 0 bases from J, with 5 bases between. The CDR3 has 12 amino acids. In germline, CDR1 is GTSNPN, CDR2 SVGIG (reference sequence).

Of note for this clone: This same CDR3 is encoded by further DNA sequences in the sample. The CDR3 DNA sequence: TGCGCCAGCAGCTTGGAGGGCGGGGGAAAACTGTTTTTT. Protein product: CASSLEGGGKLFF. The chain employs TRBV5-1 and TRBJ1-4; perhaps TRBD1 as D (5 bases). Deletions cut 0 bases from V and 10 bases from J, with 10 bases between. The V gene's germline CDR1 is SGHRS and CDR2 YFSETQ. This CDR3 has 13 residues.

The V gene is TRBV13, the J gene TRBJ1-2; maybe TRBD1 (6 bases). Germline CDR1 is PRHDT and CDR2 is FYEKMQ (reference sequence). Trimming cost V 5 bases and J 7 bases, with 11 bases left between them. This CDR3 spans 12 amino acids. CDR3 sequence (DNA): TGTGCCAGCAGCCCTCGAGGGGGTGGCTACACCTTC. Translated, it gives CASSPRGGGYTF.

The chain couples TRBV18 to TRBJ1-1; D might be TRBD1 (5 bases). V was cut by 8 bases and J by 1 base, with 14 bases left in between. Germline V gene lookup returns CDR1 KGHSH and CDR2 LQKENI. The CDR3 runs 14 residues. The CDR3 coding sequence is TGTGCCAGCACCCCCAACGGGGGGAACACTGAAGCTTTCTTT. This sequence encodes CASTPNGGNTEAFF.

The chain recombines TRBV18 with TRBJ2-3, with D hard to call. This CDR3 has 16 amino acids. V dropped 1 base and J dropped 5 bases, with 16 bases sitting between them. The germline gives CDR1 KGHSH, CDR2 LQKENI. DNA for the CDR3: TGTGCCAGCTCACCACAATCTCAGCTCCCTAAAGATACGCAGTATTTT. It codes for CASSPQSQLPKDTQYF.

Details on this clone: Distinct nucleotide sequences in the sample also encode this CDR3. The V gene is TRBV5-1, the J gene TRBJ2-3; maybe TRBD2 (5 bases). Germline CDR1 SGHRS, CDR2 YFSETQ. There are 14 residues in the CDR3. V lost 0 bases, J lost 2 bases, and 7 bases lay in between. The CDR3 region is CASSLGLSTDTQYF. The CDR3, as DNA: TGCGCCAGCAGCTTGGGACTATCCACAGATACGCAGTATTTT.

This chain uses TRBV5-5 with TRBJ1-5; D uncertain. The CDR3 has 14 residues. V was trimmed by 7 bases and J by 0 bases, leaving 11 bases between them. The germline V gene encodes CDR1 SGHKS and CDR2 YYEKEE (reference sequence). CDR3 region: CASSLRNSNQPQHF. The CDR3, as DNA: TGTGCCAGCTCACTAAGAAATAGCAATCAGCCCCAGCATTTT.